This T cell receptor (beta chain) was retrieved from a study of shared clonotypes between healthy human individuals. Germline V gene sequence: CDR1 SGHRS, CDR2 YFSETQ. This CDR3 is 14 amino acids long. Trimming left V 2 bases short and J 6 bases short, with 13 bases between. The repertoire was sequenced with immunoSEQ multiplex PCR; TCRdb's copy has only in-frame clones and lacks some. Altogether 2.3 million or so clones are present, 80% to 95% being singletons, with the ten largest covering 0.39%. The sequencing input was naive CD4+ T cells from PBMCs. The subset is: CD45RA+ positively selected. The V gene is TRBV5-1, the J gene TRBJ2-3; D uncertain. The clonotype originates from a man between 18 and 35 years old in good health. Some clones in this sample may be carry-over from other donors' samples. The CDR3, as DNA: TGCGCCAGCAGCTTTCCGGAGCATTGGGATACGCAGTATTTT. It translates to CASSFPEHWDTQYF.